This record concerns one TCR beta chain sequence. Its specificity is unknown. The data were taken from a study of regulatory T cells in long-lasting Graves disease. V was clipped by 7 bases and J by 10 bases; unmatched bases: 23. The CDR3 length is 17 residues. Germline V gene lookup returns CDR1 GTSNPN and CDR2 SVGIG (reference sequence). Whole-study findings and limits: Compared with new cases, persistent Graves' patients showed reduced TCR diversity.

In building TCR beta libraries, iRepertoire HTBI primers were used together with Arm-PCR of CDR3 regions. In TCRdb, the multiplex PCR reads were re-called with MiXCR into one record per CDR3 protein. The sample carries 540,000 or so distinct CDR3 sequences, roughly 12% recorded once. Time point defined: newly diagnosed GD, antithyroid drugs for less than 3 months. Isolated PBMC RNA provided the starting material for the TCR library. These data were also reused for a study on T cells in Graves' hyperthyroidism and ophthalmopathy. Per that study: Absence of ophthalmopathy progression within 18 months defined stable Graves' hyperthyroidism. Any patient presenting with uncontrolled infection, other autoimmune disease, pregnancy or lactation was left out.

The V call is TRBV30, the J call TRBJ1-3, with 9 bases matching TRBD1. The clonotype was recovered from a man aged 25-45 years with Graves disease. Sequencing was performed on peripheral blood mononuclear cells (PBMCs), taken at new diagnosis, from a patient treated with antithyroid drugs. The CDR3 protein is CASDSGRWGQGLPTIYF. The DNA for the CDR3 is TGTGCCTCCGACTCCGGACGTTGGGGACAGGGCCTCCCAACCATATATTTT.